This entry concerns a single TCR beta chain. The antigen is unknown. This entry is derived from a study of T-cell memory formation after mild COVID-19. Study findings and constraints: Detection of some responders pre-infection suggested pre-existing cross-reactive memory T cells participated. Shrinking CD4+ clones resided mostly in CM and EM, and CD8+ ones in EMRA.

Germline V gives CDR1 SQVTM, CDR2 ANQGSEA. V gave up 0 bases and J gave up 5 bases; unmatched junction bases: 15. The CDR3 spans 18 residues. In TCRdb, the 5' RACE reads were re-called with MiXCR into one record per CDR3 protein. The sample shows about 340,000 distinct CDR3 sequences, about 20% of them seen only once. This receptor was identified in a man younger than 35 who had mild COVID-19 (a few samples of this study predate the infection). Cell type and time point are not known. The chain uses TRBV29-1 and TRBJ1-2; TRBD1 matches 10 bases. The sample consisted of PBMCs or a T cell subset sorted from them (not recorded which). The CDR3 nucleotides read TGCAGCGTTGAAGAAGCGTGGCTGTCCGGGACAGGGGAGTATGGCTACACCTTC. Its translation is CSVEEAWLSGTGEYGYTF.